There are a few counts of the clone carrying this TCR beta chain. Method: immunoSEQ multiplex PCR; TCRdb's copy keeps in-frame clones and lacks some. The sample includes some 110,000 clones, 70% to 90% of them seen just once. The entry originates in a study of blood T cell repertoires in COVID-19. Germline values: CDR1 LGHDT, CDR2 YNNKEL (reference sequence). The V and J ends lost 4 bases and 6 bases respectively, with 10 bases between them. The CDR3 has 12 amino acids. The V and J genes are TRBV3-1 (or the pseudogene TRBV3-2) and TRBJ2-7; D uncertain. Input material: peripheral blood. The source of this sequence is a man aged 35 to 55 with acute or convalescent COVID-19. CDR3 sequence reads: CASSLRLSEQYF. CDR3 DNA: TGTGCCAGCAGCCTCCGACTCTCCGAGCAGTACTTC.